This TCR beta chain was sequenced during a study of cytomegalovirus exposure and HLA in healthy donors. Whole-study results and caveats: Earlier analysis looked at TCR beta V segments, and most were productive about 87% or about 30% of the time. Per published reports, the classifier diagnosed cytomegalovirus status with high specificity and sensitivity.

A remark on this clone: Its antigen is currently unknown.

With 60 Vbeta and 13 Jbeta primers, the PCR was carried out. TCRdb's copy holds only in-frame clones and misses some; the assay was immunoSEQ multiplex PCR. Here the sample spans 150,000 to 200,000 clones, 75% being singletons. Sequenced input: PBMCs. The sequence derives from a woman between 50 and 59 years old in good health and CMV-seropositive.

The CDR3 bases are TGCGCCAGCAGCCGACCAGACACGTCCCAAGAGACCCAGTACTTC. Its translation is CASSRPDTSQETQYF. The V call is TRBV5-1, the J call TRBJ2-5; the D is unclear. This CDR3 contains 15 residues. Germline V lookup: CDR1 SGHRS, CDR2 YFSETQ. The V end lost 4 bases, the J end lost 1 base, and 14 bases lay between the germline ends.